The rows below give T cell receptor beta chains drawn from one sample of a study of blood T cell repertoires in COVID-19. Clones were read by immunoSEQ multiplex PCR, and TCRdb kept only the in-frame ones, dropping some. The sample yields about 50,000 clones, roughly 85% seen once. The material sequenced was peripheral blood. The origin of the receptors is a human donor in a cohort sampled during active COVID-19. The donor label of this sample is uncertain. CDR3s include the opening cysteine and the closing phenylalanine or tryptophan. D genes are given only for firm matches. Clone size is not always given. Where it is, it says once, few, many or a class for expanded clones.

clone_size	v_call	j_call	d_call	cdr3_aa	cdr3_nt
NA	TRBV12-3/TRBV12-4	TRBJ2-5	NA	CASSLKRKETQYF	TGTGCCAGCAGTTTAAAGCGGAAAGAGACCCAGTACTTC
once	TRBV19	TRBJ2-3	TRBD1	CASSPSTGARADTQYF	TGTGCCAGTAGTCCCTCGACAGGGGCAAGGGCAGATACGCAGTATTTT
NA	TRBV12-3/TRBV12-4	TRBJ1-1	NA	CASSLIGGTEAFF	TGTGCCAGCAGTTTAATCGGGGGCACTGAAGCTTTCTTT
NA	TRBV28	TRBJ1-1	NA	CASSLGLGGTEAFF	TGTGCCAGCAGTTTAGGATTGGGCGGGACTGAAGCTTTCTTT
NA	TRBV9	TRBJ1-5	TRBD1	CASSVAGQDNQPQHF	TGTGCCAGCAGCGTAGCCGGACAGGACAATCAGCCCCAGCATTTT
NA	TRBV7-9	TRBJ1-2	TRBD1	CASSWTGAGGYTF	TGTGCCAGCAGCTGGACAGGGGCAGGGGGCTACACCTTC
NA	TRBV15	TRBJ1-1	TRBD1	CATRPGQLNTEAFF	TGTGCCACCAGACCGGGACAGTTGAACACTGAAGCTTTCTTT
NA	TRBV27	TRBJ2-1	TRBD2	CASSFTSRDYYNEQFF	TGTGCCAGCAGTTTCACGTCCCGGGACTACTACAATGAGCAGTTCTTC
NA	TRBV11-3	TRBJ2-3	TRBD1	CASSPGTGGRTDTQYF	TGTGCCAGCAGCCCCGGGACAGGGGGCAGGACAGATACGCAGTATTTT
NA	TRBV21-1	TRBJ2-7	NA	CASSPHSGWSSYEQYF	TGTGCCAGCAGCCCTCACAGCGGATGGAGCTCCTACGAGCAGTACTTC
NA	TRBV12-3/TRBV12-4	TRBJ1-1	NA	CASTEWDTEAFF	TGTGCCAGCACGGAGTGGGACACTGAAGCTTTCTTT
once	TRBV6-1	TRBJ2-3	NA	CASSETRSDTQYF	TGTGCCAGCAGTGAAACTAGATCGGATACGCAGTATTTT
NA	TRBV7-2	TRBJ2-5	TRBD2	CASSNGGYTETQYF	TGTGCCAGCAGCAACGGGGGGTACACGGAGACCCAGTACTTC
NA	TRBV10-3	TRBJ2-7	TRBD2	CAISESFGGFYEQYF	TGTGCCATCAGTGAGTCATTCGGGGGGTTTTACGAGCAGTACTTC
once	TRBV7-2	TRBJ2-7	TRBD2	CASSLLAGAPGEQYF	TGTGCCAGCAGCTTACTAGCGGGGGCCCCGGGGGAGCAGTACTTC
NA	TRBV5-1	TRBJ2-3	NA	CASSLAGADTQYF	TGCGCCAGCAGCTTGGCCGGGGCAGATACGCAGTATTTT
few	TRBV19	TRBJ1-6	TRBD1	CASSPSGQNNSPLHF	TGTGCCAGTAGTCCCTCGGGACAGAATAATTCACCCCTCCACTTT
NA	TRBV20-1	TRBJ2-3	NA	CSAPLADTQYF	TGCAGTGCTCCTTTAGCGGATACGCAGTATTTT
NA	TRBV2	TRBJ1-1	NA	CASDTGTEAFF	TGTGCCAGCGACACGGGGACTGAAGCTTTCTTT
once	TRBV19	TRBJ1-5	TRBD1	CASIGTAYNQPQHF	TGTGCCAGTATCGGGACAGCTTACAATCAGCCCCAGCATTTT
few	TRBV7-3	TRBJ2-7	TRBD1	CASSLRGQGGEQYF	TGTGCCAGCAGCTTAAGGGGACAGGGGGGAGAGCAGTACTTC
NA	TRBV19	TRBJ2-5	TRBD1	CASSTLTTGLETQYF	TGTGCCAGTAGTACCTTAACGACAGGGTTAGAGACCCAGTACTTC
NA	TRBV6-5	TRBJ1-3	TRBD1	CASSYSGQDSGNTIYF	TGTGCCAGCAGTTATTCCGGACAGGACTCTGGAAACACCATATATTTT
once	TRBV14	TRBJ1-1	NA	CASSQEQGPRLNTEAFF	TGTGCCAGCAGCCAAGAGCAGGGGCCCCGTTTAAACACTGAAGCTTTCTTT
few	TRBV5-5	TRBJ1-2	NA	CASSLTGPIANYGYTF	TGTGCCAGCAGCTTGACAGGGCCCATAGCTAACTATGGCTACACCTTC
NA	TRBV28	TRBJ1-5	NA	CASSFAGRLNQPQHF	TGTGCCAGCAGTTTTGCAGGGCGTTTAAATCAGCCCCAGCATTTT
NA	TRBV2	TRBJ2-3	NA	CASSPSPNTQYF	TGTGCCAGCAGTCCCTCCCCTAATACGCAGTATTTT
once	TRBV24-1	TRBJ1-1	NA	CATSDLHTGLPRDTEAFF	TGTGCCACCAGTGATTTGCACACAGGGCTGCCGAGGGACACTGAAGCTTTCTTT
NA	TRBV7-9	TRBJ2-3	NA	CASSLRGNTQYF	TGTGCCAGCAGCTTAAGGGGAAATACGCAGTATTTT
NA	TRBV29-1	TRBJ2-7	NA	CSVEDQGSPTYEQYF	TGCAGCGTTGAAGATCAGGGATCCCCCACCTACGAGCAGTACTTC
NA	TRBV6-2/TRBV6-3	TRBJ2-1	NA	CASSYSPSVVTYNEQFF	TGTGCCAGCAGTTACTCTCCTAGCGTTGTAACCTACAATGAGCAGTTCTTC
NA	TRBV5-4	TRBJ2-3	TRBD2	CASSAWTSGGITDTQYF	TGTGCCAGCAGCGCTTGGACTAGCGGGGGGATCACAGATACGCAGTATTTT
NA	TRBV18	TRBJ2-7	NA	CASSPTNGEDEQYF	TGTGCCAGCTCACCGACCAATGGGGAGGACGAGCAGTACTTC
NA	TRBV5-5	TRBJ2-7	TRBD1	CASSLGGQASWDEQYF	TGTGCCAGCAGCTTGGGAGGACAGGCCAGCTGGGACGAGCAGTACTTC
NA	TRBV3-1/TRBV3-2	TRBJ1-1	TRBD1	CASSQGQGALNTEAFF	TGTGCCAGCAGCCAAGGCCAGGGGGCTTTGAACACTGAAGCTTTCTTT
NA	TRBV4-3	TRBJ2-3	NA	CASSQGGRFADTQYF	TGCGCCAGCAGCCAAGGAGGGCGGTTTGCAGATACGCAGTATTTT
NA	TRBV5-1	TRBJ2-5	NA	CASSLGLQEYF	TGCGCCAGCAGCTTGGGGCTTCAGGAGTACTTC
NA	TRBV3-1/TRBV3-2	TRBJ2-1	TRBD1	CASSHSGTGARDEQFF	TGTGCCAGCAGCCATTCTGGGACAGGGGCTCGGGACGAGCAGTTCTTC
NA	TRBV27	TRBJ1-2	NA	CASSSSRTNYGYTF	TGTGCCAGCAGTTCGAGCCGTACTAACTATGGCTACACCTTC
NA	TRBV21-1	TRBJ2-3	NA	CASSKETAGGTGTDTQYF	TGTGCCAGCAGCAAAGAAACAGCAGGGGGCACTGGCACAGATACGCAGTATTTT
NA	TRBV14	TRBJ2-1	NA	CASSKHLRTQRDNEQFF	TGTGCCAGCAGCAAACACCTTCGGACACAGCGTGACAATGAGCAGTTCTTC
NA	TRBV11-3	TRBJ2-7	NA	CASIQNRYEQYF	TGTGCCAGCATCCAGAATCGCTACGAGCAGTACTTC
NA	TRBV29-1	TRBJ2-1	TRBD1	CSVRDRGFDNEQFF	TGCAGCGTTCGTGACAGGGGTTTCGACAATGAGCAGTTCTTC
once	TRBV7-2	TRBJ2-4	TRBD2	CASSTSGDSRQNIQYF	TGTGCCAGCAGCACGAGCGGGGACTCCCGCCAAAACATTCAGTACTTC
NA	TRBV19	TRBJ2-1	NA	CASSSDFVSSYNEQFF	TGTGCCAGTAGTTCGGACTTCGTGAGCTCCTACAATGAGCAGTTCTTC
NA	TRBV28	TRBJ1-5	TRBD1	CASSPGQGTQPQHF	TGTGCCAGCAGCCCGGGACAGGGGACTCAGCCCCAGCATTTT
NA	TRBV5-1	TRBJ1-5	NA	CASSEGPGQPQHF	TGCGCCAGCAGCGAAGGACCGGGGCAGCCCCAGCATTTT
NA	TRBV3-1/TRBV3-2	TRBJ1-6	NA	CASRRWQTGSPLHF	TGTGCCAGCAGGCGATGGCAGACGGGATCACCCCTCCACTTT
NA	TRBV4-1	TRBJ1-2	TRBD1	CASSQQVRTGAGGYTF	TGCGCCAGCAGCCAACAAGTTCGCACAGGGGCTGGCGGCTACACCTTC
once	TRBV6-5	TRBJ1-6	TRBD1	CASNPSGQMNSPLHF	TGTGCCAGCAACCCTTCGGGACAGATGAATTCACCCCTCCACTTT
NA	TRBV9	TRBJ2-1	TRBD2	CASSGGTRRLDEQFF	TGTGCCAGCAGCGGGGGGACTAGAAGATTGGATGAGCAGTTCTTC
NA	TRBV3-1/TRBV3-2	TRBJ1-2	NA	CASSQGGGGTFGYTF	TGTGCCAGCAGCCAAGGGGGGGGAGGTACGTTTGGCTACACCTTC
NA	TRBV19	TRBJ1-5	NA	CASTPTLGRHGQPQHF	TGTGCCAGTACCCCTACCCTGGGCAGGCACGGTCAGCCCCAGCATTTT